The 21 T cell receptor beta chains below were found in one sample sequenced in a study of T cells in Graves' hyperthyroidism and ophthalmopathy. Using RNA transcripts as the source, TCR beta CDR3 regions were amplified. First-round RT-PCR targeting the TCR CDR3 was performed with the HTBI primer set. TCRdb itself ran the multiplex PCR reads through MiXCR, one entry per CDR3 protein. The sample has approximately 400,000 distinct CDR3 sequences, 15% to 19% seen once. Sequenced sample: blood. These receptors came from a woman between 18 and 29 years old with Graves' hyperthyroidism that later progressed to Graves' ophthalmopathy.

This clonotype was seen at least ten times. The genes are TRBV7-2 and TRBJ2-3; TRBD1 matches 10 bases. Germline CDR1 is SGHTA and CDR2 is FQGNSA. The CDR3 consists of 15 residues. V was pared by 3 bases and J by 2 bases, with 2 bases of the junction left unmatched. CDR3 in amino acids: CASSFDRGLTDTQYF. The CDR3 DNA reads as TGTGCCAGCAGCTTCGACAGGGGGCTCACAGATACGCAGTATTTT.

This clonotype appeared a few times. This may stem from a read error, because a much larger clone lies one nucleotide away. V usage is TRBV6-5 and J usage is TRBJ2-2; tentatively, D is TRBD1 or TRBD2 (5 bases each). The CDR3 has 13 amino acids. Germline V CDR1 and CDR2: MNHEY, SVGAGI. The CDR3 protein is CASSLRGAGELVF. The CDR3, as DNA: TGTGCCAGCAGTCTACGGGGCGCCGGGGAGCTGGTTTTT.

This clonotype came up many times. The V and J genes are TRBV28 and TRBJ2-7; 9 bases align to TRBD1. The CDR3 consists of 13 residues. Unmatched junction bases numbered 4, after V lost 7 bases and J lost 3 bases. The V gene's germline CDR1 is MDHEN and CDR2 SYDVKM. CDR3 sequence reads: CASNTGGIYEQYF. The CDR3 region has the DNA TGTGCCAGCAATACAGGGGGCATCTACGAGCAGTACTTC.

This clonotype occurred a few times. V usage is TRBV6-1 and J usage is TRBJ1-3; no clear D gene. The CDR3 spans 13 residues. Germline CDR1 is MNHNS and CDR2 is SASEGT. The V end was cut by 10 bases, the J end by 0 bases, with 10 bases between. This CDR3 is CATWPSSGNTIYF. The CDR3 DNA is TGTGCCACCTGGCCCTCCTCTGGAAACACCATATATTTT.

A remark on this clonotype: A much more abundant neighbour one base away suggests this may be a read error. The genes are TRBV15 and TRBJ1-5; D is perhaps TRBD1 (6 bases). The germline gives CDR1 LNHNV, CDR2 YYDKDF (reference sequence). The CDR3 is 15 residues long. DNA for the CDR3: TGTGCCACCAGCGAGCGGGGGGCGAGCAATCAGCCCAAGCATTTT. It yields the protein CATSERGASNQPKHF.

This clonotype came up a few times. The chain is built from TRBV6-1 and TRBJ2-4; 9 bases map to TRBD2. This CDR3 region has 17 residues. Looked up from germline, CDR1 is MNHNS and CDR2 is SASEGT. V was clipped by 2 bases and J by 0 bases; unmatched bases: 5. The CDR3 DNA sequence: TGTGCCAGCAGTGAAACACGGACTAGCGTAGCCAAAAACATTCAGTACTTC. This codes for CASSETRTSVAKNIQYF.

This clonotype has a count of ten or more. The DNA of the CDR3 is TGTGCCAGCAGTACGCTTACTAGCGGGGAGAGCTCCTACGAGCAGTACTTC. Translated: CASSTLTSGESSYEQYF. This chain uses TRBV6-1 with TRBJ2-7; 10 positions match TRBD2. V lost 5 bases to trimming and J lost 0 bases; unmatched junction nucleotides: 10. CDR3 length equals 17 residues. The germline V gene encodes CDR1 MNHNS and CDR2 SASEGT.

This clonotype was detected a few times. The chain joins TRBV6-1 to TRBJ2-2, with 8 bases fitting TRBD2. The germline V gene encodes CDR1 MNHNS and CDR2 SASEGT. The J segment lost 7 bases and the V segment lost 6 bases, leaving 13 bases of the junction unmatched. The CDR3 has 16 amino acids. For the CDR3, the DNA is TGTGCCAGCAGCGGAGCGGGAGTTTTTCTTGGCGGGGAGCTGTTTTTT. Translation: CASSGAGVFLGGELFF.

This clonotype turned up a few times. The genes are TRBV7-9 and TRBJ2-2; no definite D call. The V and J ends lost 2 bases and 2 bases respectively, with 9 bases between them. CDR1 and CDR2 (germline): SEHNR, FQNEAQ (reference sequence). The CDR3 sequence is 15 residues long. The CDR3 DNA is TGTGCCAGCAGCTTATTGAAGGAAAACACCGGGGAGCTGTTTTTT. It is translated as CASSLLKENTGELFF.

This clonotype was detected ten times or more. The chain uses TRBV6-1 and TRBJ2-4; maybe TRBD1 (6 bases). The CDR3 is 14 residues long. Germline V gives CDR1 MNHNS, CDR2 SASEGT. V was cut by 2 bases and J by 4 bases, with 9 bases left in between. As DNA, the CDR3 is TGTGCCAGCAGTGAACAGGGGTCAAAAAACATTCAGTACTTC. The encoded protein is CASSEQGSKNIQYF.

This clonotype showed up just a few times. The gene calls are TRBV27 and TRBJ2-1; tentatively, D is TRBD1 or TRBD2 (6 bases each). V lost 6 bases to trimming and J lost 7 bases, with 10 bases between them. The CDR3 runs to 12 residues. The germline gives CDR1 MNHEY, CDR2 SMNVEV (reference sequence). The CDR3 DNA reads TGTGCCAGCAGCCGGGGGACAAATGAGCAGTTCTTC. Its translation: CASSRGTNEQFF.

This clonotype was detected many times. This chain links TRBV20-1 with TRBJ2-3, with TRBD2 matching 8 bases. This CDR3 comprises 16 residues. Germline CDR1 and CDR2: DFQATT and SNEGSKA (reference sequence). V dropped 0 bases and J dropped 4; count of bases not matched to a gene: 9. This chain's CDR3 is CSAREAGTRHSDTQYF. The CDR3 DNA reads TGCAGTGCTAGAGAGGCCGGGACTAGACATTCAGATACGCAGTATTTT.

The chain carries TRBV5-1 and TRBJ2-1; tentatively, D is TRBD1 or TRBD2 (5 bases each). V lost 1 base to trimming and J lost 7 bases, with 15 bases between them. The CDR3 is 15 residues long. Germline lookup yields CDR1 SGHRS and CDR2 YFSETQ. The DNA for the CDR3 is TGCGCCAGCAGCTTGTCGGTAGGGACCTCGAATGAGCAGTTCTTC. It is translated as CASSLSVGTSNEQFF.

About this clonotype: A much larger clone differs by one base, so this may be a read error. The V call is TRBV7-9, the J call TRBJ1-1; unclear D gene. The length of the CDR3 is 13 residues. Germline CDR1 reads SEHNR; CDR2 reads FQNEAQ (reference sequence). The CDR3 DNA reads TGTGCCGGCAGCCTTTATCAGGAAACTGAAGCTTTCTTT. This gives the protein CAGSLYQETEAFF.

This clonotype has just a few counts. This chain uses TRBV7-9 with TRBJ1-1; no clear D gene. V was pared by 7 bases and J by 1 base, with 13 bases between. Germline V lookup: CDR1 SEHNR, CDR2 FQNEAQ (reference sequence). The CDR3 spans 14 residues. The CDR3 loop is CASTYLTANTEAFF. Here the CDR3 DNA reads TGTGCCAGCACCTACCTCACAGCGAACACTGAAGCTTTCTTT.

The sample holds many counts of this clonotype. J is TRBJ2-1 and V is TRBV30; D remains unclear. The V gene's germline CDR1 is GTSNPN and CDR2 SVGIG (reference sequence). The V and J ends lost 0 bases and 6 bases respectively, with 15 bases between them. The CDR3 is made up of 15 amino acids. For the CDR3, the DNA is TGTGCCTGGAGTGTAGGTAACTCCTGGGGCAATGAGCAGTTCTTC. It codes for CAWSVGNSWGNEQFF.

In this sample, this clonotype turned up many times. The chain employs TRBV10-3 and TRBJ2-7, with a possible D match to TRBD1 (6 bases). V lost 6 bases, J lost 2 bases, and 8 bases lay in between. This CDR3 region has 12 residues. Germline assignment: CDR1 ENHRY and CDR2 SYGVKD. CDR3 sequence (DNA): TGTGCCATCAGGGACAGAGCCTACGAGCAGTACTTC. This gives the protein CAIRDRAYEQYF.

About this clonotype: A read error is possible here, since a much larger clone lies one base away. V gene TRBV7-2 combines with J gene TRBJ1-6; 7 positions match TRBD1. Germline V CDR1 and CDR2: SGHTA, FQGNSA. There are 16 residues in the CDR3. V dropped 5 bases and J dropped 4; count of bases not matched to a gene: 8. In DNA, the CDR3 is TGTGCCAGCAGCCGAGCGAGGGGGCATTATAATTCACCCCTCCACTTT. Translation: CASSRARGHYNSPLHF.

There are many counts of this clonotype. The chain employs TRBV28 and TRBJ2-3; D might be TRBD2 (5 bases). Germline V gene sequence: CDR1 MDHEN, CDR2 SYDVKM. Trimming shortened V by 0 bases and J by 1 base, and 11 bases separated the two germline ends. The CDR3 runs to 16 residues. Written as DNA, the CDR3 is TGTGCCAGCAGTTTATGGGGAGAGGATCGCACAGATACGCAGTATTTT. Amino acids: CASSLWGEDRTDTQYF.

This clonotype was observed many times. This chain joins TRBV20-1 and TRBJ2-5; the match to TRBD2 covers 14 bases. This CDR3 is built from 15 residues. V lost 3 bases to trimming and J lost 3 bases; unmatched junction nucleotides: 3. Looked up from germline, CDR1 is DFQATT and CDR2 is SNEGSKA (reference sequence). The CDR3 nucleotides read TGCAGTGCTAGGGGGACTAGCGGGAGCAAAGAGACCCAGTACTTC. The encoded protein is CSARGTSGSKETQYF.

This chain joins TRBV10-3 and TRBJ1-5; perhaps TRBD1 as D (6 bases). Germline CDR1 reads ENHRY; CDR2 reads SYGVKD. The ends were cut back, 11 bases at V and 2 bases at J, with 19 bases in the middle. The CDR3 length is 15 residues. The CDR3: CAAGGGGGGNQPQHF. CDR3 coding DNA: TGTGCCGCCGGGGGGGGGGGGGGCGGCAATCAGCCCCAGCATTTT.